The next 19 T cell receptor beta chains were all read from a single sample in a study of cytomegalovirus exposure and HLA in healthy donors (dated by TCRdb to the late 2010s). Libraries were prepared through the immunoSEQ multiplex PCR assay. Not all clones reach the TCRdb copy of this immuneACCESS table, which keeps in-frame sequences only. Checked studies attribute under half of the gap to unresolved V genes and leave the rest unexplained. The sample table holds 55,000 to 70,000 clones, of which 90% to 95% were seen once. The biggest ten clones account for under 5.5% of the sample. The source material was PBMCs. The receptors shown here come from a man aged 18 to 29 in good health and CMV-seropositive.

The CDR3 loop reads CASSSLLRLAGGCEQYF. CDR3 nucleotide sequence: TGTGCCAGCAGCTCCCTCCTTAGACTAGCGGGAGGATGCGAGCAGTACTTC. The V gene is TRBV7-3, the J gene TRBJ2-7; 13 nucleotides agree with TRBD2. This CDR3 comprises 17 residues. J gave up 6 bases and V 4 bases, and 12 bases lay outside the gene matches. CDR1 and CDR2 from the germline V gene are SGHTA and FQGTGA.

The chain employs TRBV28 and TRBJ1-5; maybe TRBD1 (5 bases). The CDR3 length is 15 residues. The V end lost 5 bases, the J end lost 0 bases, and 11 bases lay between the germline ends. Germline CDR1 is MDHEN and CDR2 is SYDVKM. CDR3 residues: CASSPVGPSNQPQHF. As DNA, the CDR3 is TGTGCCAGCAGTCCCGTGGGGCCTAGCAATCAGCCCCAGCATTTT.

The chain uses TRBV30 and TRBJ2-5; TRBD2 agrees at 8 bases. The germline V gene has CDR1 GTSNPN and CDR2 SVGIG (reference sequence). The V gene end was trimmed by 4 bases and the J gene end by 7 bases; junction bases not matched to a gene: 8. The CDR3 runs to 13 residues. CDR3 loop: CAWTSAGVGTQYF. In DNA, the CDR3 is TGTGCCTGGACCTCAGCGGGAGTTGGGACCCAGTACTTC. Full variable domain (remainder filled in from reference TRBV30 and TRBJ2-5): SQTIHQWPATLVQPVGSPLSLECTVEGTSNPNLYWYRQAAGRGLQLLFYSVGIGQISSEVPQNLSASRPQDRQFILSSKKLLLSDSGFYLCAWTSAGVGTQYFGPGTRLLVL.

The chain combines TRBV21-1 with TRBJ2-2; TRBD2, as called in the table, went unchecked against the DNA. TRBV21-1 is a pseudogene segment. This CDR3 has 19 amino acids. CDR3: CASSEDYLGGPRDTGELFF. CDR3 DNA: TGTGCCAGCAGCGAGGATTACCTGGGGGGGCCCCGGGACACCGGGGAGCTGTTTTTT.

This chain joins TRBV27 and TRBJ2-1; no clear D. V lost 6 bases, J lost 6 bases, and 9 bases lay in between. Germline-derived CDR1 and CDR2 are MNHEY and SMNVEV (reference sequence). The CDR3 has 12 amino acids. The CDR3 is CASSSLGNEQFF. The CDR3 region has the DNA TGTGCCAGCAGCTCCCTAGGCAATGAGCAGTTCTTC.

The chain employs TRBV6-1 and TRBJ2-7, with 7 nucleotides matching TRBD1. The length of the CDR3 is 14 residues. Germline CDR1 MNHNS, CDR2 SASEGT. V shed 4 bases, J shed 2 bases, and the junction held 5 bases outside the gene matches. The CDR3 protein is CASSVTGQPYEQYF. Written as DNA, the CDR3 is TGTGCCAGCAGTGTCACGGGACAGCCCTACGAGCAGTACTTC.

This clone was seen just once. The V and J genes are TRBV5-8 and TRBJ2-5; TRBD1 matches 8 bases. The V gene end was trimmed by 2 bases and the J gene end by 1 base; junction bases not matched to a gene: 10. This CDR3 is built from 17 residues. Germline V gene sequence: CDR1 SGHTS, CDR2 YDEGEE. This chain's CDR3 is CASSFVAFRGLQETQYF. The CDR3, as DNA: TGTGCCAGCAGCTTCGTAGCGTTCAGGGGGCTCCAAGAGACCCAGTACTTC.

The chain employs TRBV18 and TRBJ1-2; TRBD1 matches 7 bases. V gave up 3 bases and J gave up 3 bases; unmatched junction bases: 4. Germline CDR1 reads KGHSH; CDR2 reads LQKENI. The CDR3 extends over 14 amino acids. The CDR3, as DNA: TGTGCCAGCTCACCGGGGACAGTGGACTATGGCTACACCTTC. The encoded protein is CASSPGTVDYGYTF.

The chain is built from TRBV11-3 and TRBJ2-1; 7 nucleotides agree with TRBD2. Trimming cost V 5 bases and J 5 bases; bases outside gene matches: 9. The CDR3 runs to 15 residues. Germline values: CDR1 SGHNT, CDR2 YENEEA. The chain's CDR3 is CASSPPGLRDNEQFF. In nucleotides, the CDR3 is TGTGCCAGCAGCCCCCCGGGACTACGCGACAATGAGCAGTTCTTC.

In this sample, this clone turned up once. J is TRBJ1-3 and V is TRBV9, with D maybe TRBD1 (5 bases). Trimming removed 0 bases from V and 6 bases from J, with 16 bases in between. In germline, CDR1 is SGDLS, CDR2 YYNGEE. The CDR3 contains 16 residues. The DNA of the CDR3 is TGTGCCAGCAGCGTAGCCGGCGGAGGGGTGAAAAACACCATATATTTT. Amino acid sequence: CASSVAGGGVKNTIYF.

V is TRBV12-5 and J is TRBJ2-3; tentative D call: TRBD2 (6 bases). V lost 7 bases and J lost 1, with 15 bases in between. CDR1 is LGHNT and CDR2 is FRNRAP in the germline V gene. This CDR3 spans 15 amino acids. CDR3 protein: CASASGLSGTDTQYF. The CDR3 bases are TGTGCTAGTGCCTCGGGACTTTCGGGCACAGATACGCAGTATTTT. The complete variable domain, with remaining parts taken from reference TRBV12-5 and TRBJ2-3, reads DARVTQTPRHKVTEMGQEVTMRCQPILGHNTVFWYRQTMMQGLELLAYFRNRAPLDDSGMPKDRFSAEMPDATLATLKIQPSEPRDSAVYFCASASGLSGTDTQYFGPGTRLTVL.

This clone has more than one count but fewer than ten. The V call is TRBV2, the J call TRBJ2-3; TRBD1 matches 7 bases. V lost 8 bases to trimming and J lost 3 bases; unmatched junction nucleotides: 8. Germline V gives CDR1 SNHLY, CDR2 FYNNEI. This CDR3 is 14 amino acids long. CDR3 sequence (DNA): TGTGCCAGCCTCCAGGGGGAAGGGACAGATACGCAGTATTTT. Translation gives CASLQGEGTDTQYF.

This clone was found once. The chain links TRBV5-6 to TRBJ2-5, with 7 nucleotides matching TRBD1. The CDR3 consists of 16 residues. Germline-derived CDR1 and CDR2 are SGHDT and YYEEEE. V lost 6 bases, J lost 1 base, and 12 bases stayed unmatched. The CDR3 DNA reads as TGTGCCAGCACATATTTCTCCGGGACAGTCCAAGAGACCCAGTACTTC. It is translated as CASTYFSGTVQETQYF. The full variable domain, in which reference TRBV5-6 and TRBJ2-5 provide the parts outside the CDR3, is DAGVTQSPTHLIKTRGQQVTLRCSPKSGHDTVSWYQQALGQGPQFIFQYYEEEERQRGNFPDRFSGHQFPNYSSELNVNALLLGDSALYLCASTYFSGTVQETQYFGPGTRLLVL.

The genes are TRBV27 and TRBJ1-5; 8 bases agree with TRBD1. This CDR3 comprises 14 residues. Trimming removed 1 base from V and 6 bases from J; junction bases left unmatched: 2. Germline V gives CDR1 MNHEY, CDR2 SMNVEV (reference sequence). This CDR3 is CASSLWQGAQPQHF. CDR3 bases: TGTGCCAGCAGTTTATGGCAGGGGGCTCAGCCCCAGCATTTT.

The chain recombines TRBV7-9 with TRBJ2-7; 13 bases agree with TRBD2. The CDR3 contains 15 residues. CDR1 and CDR2 from the germline V gene are SEHNR and FQNEAQ (reference sequence). V lost 10 bases and J lost 5; bases outside the gene matches: 11. The chain's CDR3 is CAIKIGLAGEHEQYF. The CDR3 DNA is TGTGCCATAAAAATCGGACTAGCGGGAGAACACGAGCAGTACTTC.

This sequence joins TRBV19 and TRBJ2-7, with 8 nucleotides matching TRBD1. This CDR3 is 15 amino acids long. J gave up 6 bases and V 4 bases, and 11 bases lay outside the gene matches. Germline V gives CDR1 LNHDA, CDR2 SQIVND (reference sequence). The CDR3 spells CASSSGQGRLGEQYF. The CDR3 DNA reads as TGTGCCAGTAGTAGCGGACAGGGACGGCTGGGCGAGCAGTACTTC.

V and J are TRBV28 and TRBJ2-3; 7 bases are shared with TRBD1. The trim removed 8 bases at V and 2 bases at J, leaving 7 bases unmatched. CDR3 length equals 14 residues. Germline V gives CDR1 MDHEN, CDR2 SYDVKM. The CDR3 DNA is TGTGCCAGCCGGAGACAGGGTAACACAGATACGCAGTATTTT. This gives the protein CASRRQGNTDTQYF.

The chain employs TRBV21-1 and TRBJ2-2; the table's D call, TRBD1, was not checked against the DNA. TRBV21-1 constitutes a pseudogene. The CDR3 contains 19 residues. DNA for the CDR3: TGTGCCAGCAGCAGGGACCCCACACAGGGAACCCCGAACACCGGGGAGCTGTTTTTT. Translating it yields CASSRDPTQGTPNTGELFF.

The chain employs TRBV5-5 and TRBJ1-5; D remains unclear. The CDR3 runs to 15 residues. V dropped 7 bases and J dropped 5 bases, with 19 bases sitting between them. CDR1 and CDR2 from the germline V gene are SGHKS and YYEKEE (reference sequence). In DNA form, the CDR3 reads TGTGCCAGCTCCGTGAGGGCCCTTGACCATCAGCCCCAGCATTTT. This codes for CASSVRALDHQPQHF.